Listed here are 22 T cell receptor beta chains from one sample, sequenced in a study of vaccination and CD4 T cells after COVID-19. The antigens for these receptors are not known. Researchers used the Oncomine TCR Beta short-read assay to sequence DNA from cultured CD4+ T cells. TCRdb redid the calling of the PCR reads with MiXCR, one entry per CDR3 protein. The sample lists about 13,000 distinct CDR3 sequences, approximately 74% occurring once. As to treatment: approximately nine-day PBMC culture with coronavirus spike peptide pools or control peptides (ViraFEST assay). The sample consisted of CD4+ T cells from blood, cultured in vitro, taken after SARS-CoV-2 vaccination. These TCRs come from a human donor who received a COVID-19 vaccine.

This chain links TRBV5-1 with TRBJ2-5, with 8 nucleotides matching TRBD1. The length of the CDR3 is 14 residues. Germline values: CDR1 SGHRS, CDR2 YFSETQ. Trimming removed 3 bases from V and 6 bases from J; junction bases left unmatched: 7. CDR3 nucleotide sequence: TGCGCCAGCAGCTCAGGGACAGGAGGACAGACCCAGTACTTC. Translated: CASSSGTGGQTQYF.

V is TRBV24-1 and J is TRBJ1-1; unclear D gene. Trimming cost V 4 bases and J 3 bases, with 23 bases left between them. CDR3 size: 18 residues. Germline CDR1 reads KGHDR; CDR2 reads SFDVKD. Written as DNA, the CDR3 is TGTGCCACCAGTGACCGATCTTGGGAGGTTGGTGTCGACACTGAAGCTTTCTTT. Translated, it gives CATSDRSWEVGVDTEAFF.

The chain combines TRBV10-3 with TRBJ2-5; 14 bases are a match to TRBD2. V lost 2 bases to trimming and J lost 4 bases; unmatched junction nucleotides: 6. Germline CDR1 reads ENHRY; CDR2 reads SYGVKD. The length of the CDR3 is 17 residues. The CDR3 spells CAISEAQGLAGGETQYF. The CDR3 nucleotides are TGTGCCATCAGTGAGGCTCAAGGACTAGCGGGGGGAGAGACCCAGTACTTC.

The chain uses TRBV2 and TRBJ1-3; 9 positions match TRBD1. The V gene end was trimmed by 1 base and the J gene end by 3 bases; junction bases not matched to a gene: 4. Germline V CDR1 and CDR2: SNHLY, FYNNEI. The CDR3 totals 16 residues. CDR3 nucleotide sequence: TGTGCCAGCAGTGAAGAGACAGGGGGTTTTGGAAACACCATATATTTT. Amino acid sequence: CASSEETGGFGNTIYF.

The chain combines TRBV7-2 with TRBJ1-5, with TRBD1 matching over 7 bases. Losses at the gene ends were 5 bases for V and 6 bases for J; bases not matched to a gene: 7. The germline gives CDR1 SGHTA, CDR2 FQGNSA. The CDR3 contains 14 residues. CDR3 sequence reads: CASSIHRGGQPQHF. Here the CDR3 DNA reads TGTGCCAGCAGCATTCACAGGGGAGGTCAGCCCCAGCATTTT.

V is TRBV5-4 and J is TRBJ2-1; a possible D gene is TRBD2 (6 bases). Germline CDR1 is SGHNT and CDR2 is YYREEE (reference sequence). Trimming pared 1 base from V and 1 base from J, leaving 12 bases between. The CDR3 length is 16 residues. CDR3 residues: CASSLTRGPSYNEQFF. CDR3 DNA: TGTGCCAGCAGCTTGACGCGGGGCCCGTCCTACAATGAGCAGTTCTTC.

The chain links TRBV7-8 to TRBJ2-2; TRBD1 matches at 8 bases. This CDR3 region has 16 residues. V lost 0 bases and J lost 1; bases outside the gene matches: 1. Germline values: CDR1 SGHVS, CDR2 FQNEAQ. The CDR3 nucleotides read TGTGCCAGCAGCTTAGCCGGGACAGGGAACACCGGGGAGCTGTTTTTT. It specifies CASSLAGTGNTGELFF.

This clonotype was counted between two and nine times. The chain has TRBV5-1 and TRBJ2-3; 14 positions match TRBD2. Germline V lookup: CDR1 SGHRS, CDR2 YFSETQ. This CDR3 has 19 residues. With 4 bases clipped from V and 3 bases from J, the junction kept 13 bases outside the gene matches. CDR3 in amino acids: CASSPFPGLAGVGTDTQYF. The CDR3 region has the DNA TGCGCCAGCAGCCCCTTCCCGGGACTAGCGGGGGTAGGAACAGATACGCAGTATTTT.

The chain combines TRBV5-1 with TRBJ2-2, with 10 positions matching TRBD2. CDR3 size: 17 residues. The ends lost 2 bases at V and 1 base at J; junction bases unmatched: 5. Germline loops: CDR1 SGHRS, CDR2 YFSETQ. This chain's CDR3 is CASSFPWTSGNTGELFF. CDR3 bases: TGCGCCAGCAGCTTCCCCTGGACTAGCGGGAACACCGGGGAGCTGTTTTTT.

The gene calls are TRBV19 and TRBJ1-1; 7 bases agree with TRBD1. J lost 0 bases, V lost 5 bases, and 12 bases had no gene match. Germline V gene lookup returns CDR1 LNHDA and CDR2 SQIVND (reference sequence). The CDR3 sequence is 17 residues long. The CDR3 reads CASSPPDRVFMNTEAFF. The CDR3 region has the DNA TGTGCCAGTAGTCCCCCCGACAGGGTATTCATGAACACTGAAGCTTTCTTT.

The V gene is TRBV6-2 or TRBV6-3, the J gene TRBJ2-7; unclear D gene. Per the germline V gene, CDR1 is MNHEY and CDR2 is SVGEGT. V lost 0 bases and J lost 2, with 17 bases in between. This CDR3 is 17 amino acids long. CDR3 amino acids: CASSYSLRQATTYEQYF. CDR3 nucleotide sequence: TGTGCCAGCAGTTACTCGCTGCGGCAGGCCACCACCTACGAGCAGTACTTC.

This clonotype came up once. V gene TRBV20-1 combines with J gene TRBJ2-4, with 10 bases aligning to TRBD1. J gave up 9 bases and V 1 base, and 6 bases lay outside the gene matches. Germline assignment: CDR1 DFQATT and CDR2 SNEGSKA (reference sequence). The CDR3 is 14 residues long. CDR3 amino acids: CSARATGGWGIQYF. CDR3 bases: TGCAGTGCTAGAGCGACAGGGGGCTGGGGCATTCAGTACTTC.

The chain combines TRBV24-1 with TRBJ2-3, with 10 positions matching TRBD2. The CDR3 covers 16 residues. The germline V gene encodes CDR1 KGHDR and CDR2 SFDVKD. V lost 3 bases to trimming and J lost 2 bases; unmatched junction nucleotides: 4. CDR3 nucleotide sequence: TGTGCCACCAGTGATGTTAGCGGGGGGTACACAGATACGCAGTATTTT. It is translated as CATSDVSGGYTDTQYF.

The chain has TRBV7-2 and TRBJ2-1; 10 bases are a match to TRBD1. After removal of 7 bases from V and 9 bases from J, the junction contained 9 bases not matched to a gene. Germline V CDR1 and CDR2: SGHTA, FQGNSA. The CDR3 covers 14 residues. The CDR3 sequence: CASIPRQGAAEQFF. DNA for the CDR3: TGTGCCAGCATTCCTCGACAGGGGGCGGCTGAGCAGTTCTTC. Full variable domain (remainder filled in from reference TRBV7-2 and TRBJ2-1): GAGVSQSPSNKVTEKGKDVELRCDPISGHTALYWYRQSLGQGLEFLIYFQGNSAPDKSGLPSDRFSAERTGGSVSTLTIQRTQQEDSAVYLCASIPRQGAAEQFFGPGTRLTVL.

The chain uses TRBV20-1 and TRBJ1-1, with 8 bases identical to TRBD1. The CDR3 length is 17 residues. Trimming removed 0 bases from V and 1 base from J; junction bases left unmatched: 10. The germline CDR1 and CDR2 sequences are DFQATT and SNEGSKA (reference sequence). CDR3: CSARDPRGQGRNTEAFF. The CDR3 DNA reads as TGCAGTGCTAGAGACCCCAGGGGGCAGGGGCGGAACACTGAAGCTTTCTTT.

J is TRBJ2-2 and V is TRBV2; D is uncertain. Trimming pared 7 bases from V and 0 bases from J, leaving 6 bases between. Germline loops: CDR1 SNHLY, CDR2 FYNNEI. The CDR3 runs 13 residues. The CDR3 region is CASTDANTGELFF. The DNA for the CDR3 is TGTGCCAGCACTGACGCGAACACCGGGGAGCTGTTTTTT.

The chain combines TRBV7-9 with TRBJ2-2; no clear D. CDR1 SEHNR and CDR2 FQNEAQ come from the germline V gene (reference sequence). The ends were cut back, 4 bases at V and 2 bases at J, with 2 bases in the middle. This CDR3 contains 12 residues. CDR3: CASSYNTGELFF. In DNA, the CDR3 is TGTGCCAGCAGCTATAACACCGGGGAGCTGTTTTTT. Full variable domain (missing parts from reference TRBV7-9 and TRBJ2-2): DTGVSQNPRHKITKRGQNVTFRCDPISEHNRLYWYRQTLGQGPEFLTYFQNEAQLEKSRLLSDRFSAERPKGSFSTLEIQRTEQGDSAMYLCASSYNTGELFFGEGSRLTVL.

The chain uses TRBV7-9 and TRBJ2-3; TRBD2 matches 9 bases. The CDR3 is 14 residues long. V lost 5 bases to trimming and J lost 6 bases; unmatched junction nucleotides: 6. Germline CDR1 and CDR2: SEHNR and FQNEAQ (reference sequence). The CDR3 DNA reads as TGTGCCAGCAGCCCAAGCGGGGGGCTCGATACGCAGTATTTT. Translation gives CASSPSGGLDTQYF.

This clonotype was seen a single time. The chain carries TRBV5-4 and TRBJ2-7; TRBD1 matches 7 bases. J was trimmed by 1 base and V by 3 bases; bases with no gene match: 7. Germline V lookup: CDR1 SGHNT, CDR2 YYREEE (reference sequence). The CDR3 has 15 residues. The CDR3 is CASSSSGTESYEQYF. The CDR3 nucleotides read TGTGCCAGCAGCTCCTCCGGGACAGAATCCTACGAGCAGTACTTC.

The rearrangement links TRBV11-2 to TRBJ2-3; D possibly corresponds to TRBD2 (6 bases). The V end was cut by 5 bases, the J end by 2 bases, with 23 bases between. The V gene's germline CDR1 is SGHAT and CDR2 FQNNGV. The CDR3 has 18 residues. As DNA, the CDR3 is TGTGCCAGCAGCAAAAGACTGTTCCCTCGGCGGGACACAGATACGCAGTATTTT. This gives the protein CASSKRLFPRRDTDTQYF. Based on the CDR3 plus reference TRBV11-2 and TRBJ2-3, the full variable domain is EAGVAQSPRYKIIEKRQSVAFWCNPISGHATLYWYQQILGQGPKLLIQFQNNGVVDDSQLPKDRFSAERLKGVDSTLKIQPAKLEDSAVYLCASSKRLFPRRDTDTQYFGPGTRLTVL.

The rearrangement links TRBV6-1 to TRBJ2-1; 12 nucleotides line up with TRBD1. V gave up 5 bases and J gave up 7 bases; unmatched junction bases: 12. The CDR3 runs to 17 residues. In germline, CDR1 is MNHNS, CDR2 SASEGT. CDR3 in amino acids: CASSQAGTGGARNEQFF. For the CDR3, the DNA is TGTGCCAGCAGTCAGGCCGGGACAGGGGGCGCGAGGAATGAGCAGTTCTTC.

CDR3 residues: CAIETSATPDTQYF. The CDR3 DNA is TGTGCCATAGAGACTAGCGCAACACCAGATACGCAGTATTTT. V usage is TRBV30 and J usage is TRBJ2-3; 8 positions match TRBD2. Germline V gives CDR1 GTSNPN, CDR2 SVGIG (reference sequence). V lost 8 bases to trimming and J lost 4 bases; unmatched junction nucleotides: 11. The CDR3 is 14 residues long. The full variable domain, with the rest looked up from reference TRBV30 and TRBJ2-3, is SQTIHQWPATLVQPVGSPLSLECTVEGTSNPNLYWYRQAAGRGLQLLFYSVGIGQISSEVPQNLSASRPQDRQFILSSKKLLLSDSGFYLCAIETSATPDTQYFGPGTRLTVL.